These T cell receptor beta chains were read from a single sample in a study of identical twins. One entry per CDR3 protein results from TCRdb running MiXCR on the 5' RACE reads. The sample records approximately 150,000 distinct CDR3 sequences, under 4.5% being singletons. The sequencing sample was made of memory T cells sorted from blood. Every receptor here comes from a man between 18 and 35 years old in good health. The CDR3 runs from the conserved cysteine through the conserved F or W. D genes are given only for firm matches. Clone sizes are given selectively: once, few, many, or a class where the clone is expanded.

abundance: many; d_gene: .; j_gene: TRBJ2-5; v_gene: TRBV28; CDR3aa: CASIFGGGGQETQYF; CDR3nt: TGTGCCAGCATCTTCGGGGGAGGGGGGCAAGAGACCCAGTACTTC
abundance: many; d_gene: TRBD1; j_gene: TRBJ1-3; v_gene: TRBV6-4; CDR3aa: CAIKQGDISGNTIYF; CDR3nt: TGTGCCATCAAACAGGGGGACATATCTGGAAACACCATATATTTT
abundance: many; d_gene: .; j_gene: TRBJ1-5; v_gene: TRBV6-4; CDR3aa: CASSLDSNQPQHF; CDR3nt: TGTGCCAGCAGCCTCGACAGCAATCAGCCCCAGCATTTT
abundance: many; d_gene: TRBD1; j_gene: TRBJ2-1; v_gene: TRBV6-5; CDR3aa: CASSYSGGTGAYNEQFF; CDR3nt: TGTGCCAGCAGTTACTCGGGTGGGACAGGAGCATACAATGAGCAGTTCTTC
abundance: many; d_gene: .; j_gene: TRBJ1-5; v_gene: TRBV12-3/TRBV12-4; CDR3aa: CASSLRTGNQPQHF; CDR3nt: TGTGCCAGCAGTTTAAGAACTGGCAATCAGCCCCAGCATTTT
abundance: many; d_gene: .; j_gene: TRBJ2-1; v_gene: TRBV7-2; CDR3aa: CASSQVGSLGGNEQFF; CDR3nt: TGTGCCAGCAGCCAAGTAGGCTCTCTAGGGGGCAATGAGCAGTTCTTC
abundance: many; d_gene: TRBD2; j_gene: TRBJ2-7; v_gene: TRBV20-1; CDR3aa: CSAGGLAGHYEQYF; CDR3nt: TGCAGTGCCGGTGGACTAGCGGGCCACTACGAGCAGTACTTC
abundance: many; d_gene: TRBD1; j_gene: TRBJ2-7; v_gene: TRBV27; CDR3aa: CASSLGQGIPEQYF; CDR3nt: TGTGCCAGCAGTTTAGGACAGGGGATACCCGAGCAGTACTTC
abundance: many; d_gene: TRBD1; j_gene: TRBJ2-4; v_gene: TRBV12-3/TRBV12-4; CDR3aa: CASSGDSLNIQYF; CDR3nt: TGTGCCAGCAGTGGGGACAGCCTAAACATTCAGTACTTC
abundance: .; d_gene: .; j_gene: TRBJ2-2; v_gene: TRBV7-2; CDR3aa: CASSKGGVGGGELFF; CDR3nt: TGTGCCAGCAGCAAGGGCGGGGTAGGAGGCGGGGAGCTGTTTTTT
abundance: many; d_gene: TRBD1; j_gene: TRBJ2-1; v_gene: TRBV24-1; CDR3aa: CATSDPRDRENNNEQFF; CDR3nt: TGTGCCACCAGTGATCCCCGGGACAGGGAAAATAACAATGAGCAGTTCTTC
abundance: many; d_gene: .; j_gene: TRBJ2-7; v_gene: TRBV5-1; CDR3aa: CASSPVKNHEQYF; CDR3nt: TGCGCCAGCAGCCCCGTCAAGAATCACGAGCAGTACTTC
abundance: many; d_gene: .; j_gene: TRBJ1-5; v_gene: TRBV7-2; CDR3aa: CASSIRQSNQPQHF; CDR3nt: TGTGCCAGCAGCATACGACAGAGCAATCAGCCCCAGCATTTT
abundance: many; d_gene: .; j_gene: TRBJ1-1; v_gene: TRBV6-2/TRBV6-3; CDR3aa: CASSYSMGGGRNTEAFF; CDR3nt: TGTGCCAGCAGTTACTCGATGGGGGGGGGCCGGAACACTGAAGCTTTCTTT
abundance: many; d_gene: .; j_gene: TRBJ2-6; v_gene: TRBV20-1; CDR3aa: CSARDADSNLRWANVLTF; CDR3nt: TGCAGTGCTAGAGATGCCGACAGTAACCTGAGGTGGGCCAACGTCCTGACTTTC
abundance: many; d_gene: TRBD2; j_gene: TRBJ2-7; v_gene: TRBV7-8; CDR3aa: CASSLKRGRTYEQYF; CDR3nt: TGTGCCAGCAGCTTAAAACGCGGGAGGACCTACGAGCAGTACTTC
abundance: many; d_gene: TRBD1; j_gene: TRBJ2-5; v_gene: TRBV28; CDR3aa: CASSSPLDREETQYF; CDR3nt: TGTGCCAGCAGTTCCCCCCTGGACAGGGAGGAGACCCAGTACTTC